This entry describes one T cell receptor beta chain. The sample is drawn from a study of blood T cells in healthy people across ages. PBMCs were isolated at a quantity of at least 6 million per sample. A second PCR, run for roughly 7 to 11 cycles, used a sample-barcoded 5' primer plus a J-beta primer mix. TCRdb re-called the 5' RACE reads with MiXCR, one entry per CDR3 protein. The sample yields nearly 800,000 distinct CDR3 sequences, just under 25% seen once. The CDR3 is 15 residues long. Unmatched junction bases numbered 4, after V lost 5 bases and J lost 0 bases. Per the germline V gene, CDR1 is SGHNT and CDR2 is YENEEA. Another study also made use of these data, one on T cells of mothers and their children. That source adds: Reads recorded for TCR beta CDR3 numbered over 9.5 million per mother and some 2.7 million per child. TCR recombination output is shaped by thymic selection similarly in related and unrelated pairs.

J is TRBJ1-1 and V is TRBV11-3; TRBD1 matches at 9 bases. This clonotype was sampled from a boy between 10 and 17 years old in good health. The sample taken for sequencing was blood. In DNA, the CDR3 is TGTGCCAGCAGCACTCGGGACAGGGTGAACACTGAAGCTTTCTTT. It yields the protein CASSTRDRVNTEAFF.